This TCR beta chain was captured by sequencing in a study of cytomegalovirus exposure and HLA in healthy donors. Across the whole study: Of more than 350 genotyped donors, roughly 81% clustered with self-reported Caucasian donors. Study results and caveats: The investigators catalogued 150 or so TCR beta chains as cytomegalovirus-associated.

Regarding this clone: The antigen remains unidentified.

The CDR3 runs 15 residues. V lost 1 base, J lost 4 bases, and 6 bases stayed unmatched. Germline lookup yields CDR1 MNHNS and CDR2 SASEGT. Primers for the PCR totalled 60 Vbeta and 13 Jbeta. Profiled with immunoSEQ multiplex PCR; TCRdb holds only in-frame clones, not every one. The repertoire holds 55,000 to 65,000 clones, with 65% to 80% as singletons. What was sequenced was PBMCs. This chain connects TRBV6-1 to TRBJ1-1, with 7 bases aligning to TRBD1. This clonotype originated in a man aged 30-40 years in good health and CMV-seropositive. CDR3 residues: CASSEGWQGGTEAFF. The CDR3 region has the DNA TGTGCCAGCAGTGAAGGGTGGCAGGGGGGCACTGAAGCTTTCTTT.